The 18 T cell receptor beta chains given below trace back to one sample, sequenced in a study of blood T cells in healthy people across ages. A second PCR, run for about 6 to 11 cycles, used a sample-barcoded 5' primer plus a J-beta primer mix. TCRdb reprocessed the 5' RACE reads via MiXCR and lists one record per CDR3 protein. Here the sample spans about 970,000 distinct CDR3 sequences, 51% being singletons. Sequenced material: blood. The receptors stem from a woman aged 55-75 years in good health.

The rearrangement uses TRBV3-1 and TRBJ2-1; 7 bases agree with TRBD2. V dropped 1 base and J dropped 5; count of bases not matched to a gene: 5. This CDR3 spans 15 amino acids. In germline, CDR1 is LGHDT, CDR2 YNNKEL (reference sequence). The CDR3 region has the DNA TGTGCCAGCAGCCAAGCCCCTAGCGGAAACAATGAGCAGTTCTTC. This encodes CASSQAPSGNNEQFF.

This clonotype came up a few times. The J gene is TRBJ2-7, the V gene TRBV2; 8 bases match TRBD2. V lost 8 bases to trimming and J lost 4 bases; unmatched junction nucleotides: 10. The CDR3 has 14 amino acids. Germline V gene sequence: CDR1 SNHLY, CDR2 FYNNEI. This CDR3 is CASVLSGRYYEQYF. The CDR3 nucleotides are TGTGCCAGCGTACTAAGCGGGAGATATTACGAGCAGTACTTC.

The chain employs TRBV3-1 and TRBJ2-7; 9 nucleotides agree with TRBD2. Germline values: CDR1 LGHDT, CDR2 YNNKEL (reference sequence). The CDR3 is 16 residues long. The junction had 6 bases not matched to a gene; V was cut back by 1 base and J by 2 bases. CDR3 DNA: TGTGCCAGCAGCCAAGGTCCTAGCGGGGCAACCTACGAGCAGTACTTC. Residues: CASSQGPSGATYEQYF.

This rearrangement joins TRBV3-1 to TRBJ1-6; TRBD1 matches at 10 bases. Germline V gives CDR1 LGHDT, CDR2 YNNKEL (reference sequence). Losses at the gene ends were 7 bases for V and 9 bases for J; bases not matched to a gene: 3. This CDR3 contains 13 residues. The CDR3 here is CASTGTGVSPLHF. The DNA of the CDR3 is TGTGCCAGCACCGGGACAGGGGTTTCACCCCTCCACTTT.

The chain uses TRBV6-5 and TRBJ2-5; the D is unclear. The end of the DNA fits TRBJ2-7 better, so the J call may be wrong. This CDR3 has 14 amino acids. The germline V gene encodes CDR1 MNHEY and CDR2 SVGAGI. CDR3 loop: CASSYSRATYEQYF. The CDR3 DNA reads TGTGCCAGCAGTTACTCTCGGGCAACCTACGAGCAGTACTTC.

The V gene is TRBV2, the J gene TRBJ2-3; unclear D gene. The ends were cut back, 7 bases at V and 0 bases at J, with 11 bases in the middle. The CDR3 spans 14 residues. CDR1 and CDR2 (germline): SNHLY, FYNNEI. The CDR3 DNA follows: TGTGCCAGCAAAGGCGACACTAGCACAGATACGCAGTATTTT. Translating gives CASKGDTSTDTQYF.

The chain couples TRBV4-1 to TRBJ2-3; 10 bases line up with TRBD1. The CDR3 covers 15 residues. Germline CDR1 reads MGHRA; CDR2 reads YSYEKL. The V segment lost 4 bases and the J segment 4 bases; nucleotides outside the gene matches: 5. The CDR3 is CASSPGQGEADTQYF. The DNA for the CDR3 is TGCGCCAGCAGCCCAGGACAGGGGGAAGCAGATACGCAGTATTTT.

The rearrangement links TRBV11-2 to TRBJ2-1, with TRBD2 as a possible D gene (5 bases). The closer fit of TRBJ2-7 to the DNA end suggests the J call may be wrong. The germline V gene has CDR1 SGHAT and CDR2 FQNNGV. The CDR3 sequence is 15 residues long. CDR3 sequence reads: CASSSRLSGLYEQYF. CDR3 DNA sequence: TGTGCCAGCAGCTCTAGACTTTCGGGATTGTATGAGCAGTACTTC.

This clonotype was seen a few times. This CDR3 reads CASSQVQTPQETQYF. The CDR3 nucleotides are TGCGCCAGCAGCCAAGTCCAGACTCCACAAGAGACCCAGTACTTC. The chain combines TRBV4-1 with TRBJ2-5; D is ambiguous. Trimming removed 1 base at V and 2 bases at J, with 11 bases between. CDR3 length: 15 amino acids. CDR1 is MGHRA, CDR2 YSYEKL, per germline.

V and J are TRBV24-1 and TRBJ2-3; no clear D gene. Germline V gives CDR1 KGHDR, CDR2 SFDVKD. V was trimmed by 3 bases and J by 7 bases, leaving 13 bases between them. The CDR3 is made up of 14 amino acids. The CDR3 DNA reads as TGTGCCACCAGTGATCCGACCGGTTCGAATACGCAGTATTTT. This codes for CATSDPTGSNTQYF.

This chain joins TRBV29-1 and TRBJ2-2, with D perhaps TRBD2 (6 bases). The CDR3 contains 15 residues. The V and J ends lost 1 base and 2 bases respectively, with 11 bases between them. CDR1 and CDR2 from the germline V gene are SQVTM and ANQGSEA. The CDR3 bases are TGCAGCGTTGAAGCATATAGCGGAAACACCGGGGAGCTGTTTTTT. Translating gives CSVEAYSGNTGELFF.

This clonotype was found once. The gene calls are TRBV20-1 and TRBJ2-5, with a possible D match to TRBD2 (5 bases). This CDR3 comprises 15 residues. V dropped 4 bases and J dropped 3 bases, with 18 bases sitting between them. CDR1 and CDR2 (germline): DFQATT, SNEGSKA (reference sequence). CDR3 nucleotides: TGCAGTGCTACTCGACCCGGGATCTCAAAAGAGACCCAGTACTTC. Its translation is CSATRPGISKETQYF.

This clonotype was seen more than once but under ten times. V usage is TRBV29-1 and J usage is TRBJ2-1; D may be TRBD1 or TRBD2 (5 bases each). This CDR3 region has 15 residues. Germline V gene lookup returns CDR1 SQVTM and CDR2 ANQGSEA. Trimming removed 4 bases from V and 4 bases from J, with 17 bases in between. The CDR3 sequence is CSVGGALGKYNEQFF. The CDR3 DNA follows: TGCAGCGTTGGAGGGGCCCTCGGGAAATACAATGAGCAGTTCTTC.

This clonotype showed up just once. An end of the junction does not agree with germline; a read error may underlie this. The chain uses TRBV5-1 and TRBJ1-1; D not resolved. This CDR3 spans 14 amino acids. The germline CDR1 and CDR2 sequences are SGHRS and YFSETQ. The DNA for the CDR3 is TGCACCAGCAGCTTTGCCCCCGGGAACACTGAAGCTTTCTTT. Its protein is CTSSFAPGNTEAFF.

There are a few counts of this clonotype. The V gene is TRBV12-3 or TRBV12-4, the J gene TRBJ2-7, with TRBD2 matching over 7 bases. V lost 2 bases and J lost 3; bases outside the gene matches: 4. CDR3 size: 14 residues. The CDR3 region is CASSLWGGDYEQYF. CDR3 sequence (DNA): TGTGCCAGCAGTTTATGGGGAGGGGACTACGAGCAGTACTTC.

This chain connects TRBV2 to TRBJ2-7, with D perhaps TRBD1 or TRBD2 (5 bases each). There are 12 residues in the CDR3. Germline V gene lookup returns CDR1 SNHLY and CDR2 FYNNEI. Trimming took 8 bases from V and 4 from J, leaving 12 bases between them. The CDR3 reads CASRGALYEQYF. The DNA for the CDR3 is TGTGCCAGCCGAGGGGCTTTGTACGAGCAGTACTTC. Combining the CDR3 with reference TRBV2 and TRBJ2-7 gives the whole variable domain EPEVTQTPSHQVTQMGQEVILRCVPISNHLYFYWYRQILGQKVEFLVSFYNNEISEKSEIFDDQFSVERPDGSNFTLKIRSTKLEDSAMYFCASRGALYEQYFGPGTRLTVT.

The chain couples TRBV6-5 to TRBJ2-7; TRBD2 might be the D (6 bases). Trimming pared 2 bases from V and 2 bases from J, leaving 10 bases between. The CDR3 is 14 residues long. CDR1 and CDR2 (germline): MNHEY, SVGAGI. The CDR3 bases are TGTGCCAGCAGTTACCGGGGAGGACCCTACGAGCAGTACTTC. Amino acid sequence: CASSYRGGPYEQYF.

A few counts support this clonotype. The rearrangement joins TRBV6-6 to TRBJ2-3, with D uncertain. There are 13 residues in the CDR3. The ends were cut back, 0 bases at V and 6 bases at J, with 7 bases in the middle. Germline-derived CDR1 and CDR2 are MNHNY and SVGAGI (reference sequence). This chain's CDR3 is CASSYSLWDTQYF. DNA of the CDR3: TGTGCCAGCAGTTACTCCCTTTGGGATACGCAGTATTTT.